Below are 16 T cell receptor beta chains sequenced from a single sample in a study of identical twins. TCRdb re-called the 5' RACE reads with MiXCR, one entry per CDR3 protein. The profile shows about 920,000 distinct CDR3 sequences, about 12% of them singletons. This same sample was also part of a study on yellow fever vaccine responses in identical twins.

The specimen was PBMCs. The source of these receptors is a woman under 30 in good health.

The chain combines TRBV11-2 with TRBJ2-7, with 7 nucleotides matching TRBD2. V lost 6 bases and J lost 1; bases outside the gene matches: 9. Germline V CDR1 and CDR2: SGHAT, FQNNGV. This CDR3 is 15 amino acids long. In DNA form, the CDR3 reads TGTGCCAGCAGGGCTAGCGGAAGAGAATCCTACGAGCAGTACTTC. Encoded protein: CASRASGRESYEQYF.

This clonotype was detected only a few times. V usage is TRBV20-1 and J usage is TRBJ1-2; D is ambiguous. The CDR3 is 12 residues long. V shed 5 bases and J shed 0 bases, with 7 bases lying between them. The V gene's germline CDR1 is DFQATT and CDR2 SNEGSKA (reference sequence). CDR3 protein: CSAPTTNYGYTF. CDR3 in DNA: TGCAGTGCTCCCACTACTAACTATGGCTACACCTTC.

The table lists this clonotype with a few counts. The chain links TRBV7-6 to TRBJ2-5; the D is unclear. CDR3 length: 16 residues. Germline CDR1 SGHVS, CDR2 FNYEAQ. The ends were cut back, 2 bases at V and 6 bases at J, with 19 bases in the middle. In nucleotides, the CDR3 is TGTGCCAGCAGCTTATATGATACCACTGGTGGGAAGACCCAGTACTTC. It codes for CASSLYDTTGGKTQYF.

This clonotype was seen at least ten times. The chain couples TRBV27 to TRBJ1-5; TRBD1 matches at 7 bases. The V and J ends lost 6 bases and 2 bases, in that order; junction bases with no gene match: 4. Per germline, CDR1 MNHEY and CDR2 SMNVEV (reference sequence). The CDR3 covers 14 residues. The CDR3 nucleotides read TGTGCCAGCAGGGACAGGTTGGGCAATCAGCCCCAGCATTTT. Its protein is CASRDRLGNQPQHF.

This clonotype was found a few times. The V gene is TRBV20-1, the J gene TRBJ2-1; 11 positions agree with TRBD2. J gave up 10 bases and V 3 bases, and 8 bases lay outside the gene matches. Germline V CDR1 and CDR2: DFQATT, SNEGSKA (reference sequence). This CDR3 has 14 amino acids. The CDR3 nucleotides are TGCAGTGCTAGCTCTAGCGGGAGGTTGGACGAGCAGTTCTTC. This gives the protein CSASSSGRLDEQFF.

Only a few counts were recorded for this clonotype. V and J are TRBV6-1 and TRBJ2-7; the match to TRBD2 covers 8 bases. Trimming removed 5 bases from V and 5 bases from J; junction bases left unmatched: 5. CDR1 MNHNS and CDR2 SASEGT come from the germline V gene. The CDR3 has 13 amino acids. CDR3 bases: TGTGCCAGCAGTCCAGCGGGAGCCCACGAGCAGTACTTC. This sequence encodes CASSPAGAHEQYF.

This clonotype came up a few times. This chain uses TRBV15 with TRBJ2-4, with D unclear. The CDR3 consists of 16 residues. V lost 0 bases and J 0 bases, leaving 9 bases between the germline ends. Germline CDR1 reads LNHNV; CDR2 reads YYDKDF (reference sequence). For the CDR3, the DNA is TGTGCCACCAGCAGAGAACGGACCCTAGCCAAAAACATTCAGTACTTC. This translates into CATSRERTLAKNIQYF.

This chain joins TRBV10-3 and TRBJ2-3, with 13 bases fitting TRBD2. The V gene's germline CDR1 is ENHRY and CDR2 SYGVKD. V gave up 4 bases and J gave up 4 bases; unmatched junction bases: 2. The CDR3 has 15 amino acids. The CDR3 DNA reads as TGTGCCATCAGTGGGACTAGCGGGAGTTCAGATACGCAGTATTTT. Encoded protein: CAISGTSGSSDTQYF.

The CDR3 is CASSFRGRNEQFF. The CDR3 DNA is TGTGCCAGCAGTTTCCGGGGGCGGAATGAGCAGTTCTTC. This chain uses TRBV12-3 or TRBV12-4 with TRBJ2-1; TRBD1 or TRBD2 may be the D gene (6 bases each). The CDR3 loop spans 13 amino acids. V was trimmed by 3 bases and J by 7 bases, leaving 10 bases between them.

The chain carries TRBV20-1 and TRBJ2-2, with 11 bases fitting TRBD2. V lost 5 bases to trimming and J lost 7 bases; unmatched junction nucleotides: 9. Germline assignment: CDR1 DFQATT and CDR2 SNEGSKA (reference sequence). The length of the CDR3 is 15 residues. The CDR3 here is CSALTSGRTGGELFF. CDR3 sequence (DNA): TGCAGTGCTCTAACTAGCGGGAGAACGGGCGGGGAGCTGTTTTTT.

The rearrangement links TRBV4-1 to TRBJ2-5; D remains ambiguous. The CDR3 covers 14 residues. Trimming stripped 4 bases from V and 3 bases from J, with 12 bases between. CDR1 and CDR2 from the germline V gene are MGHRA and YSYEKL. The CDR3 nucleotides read TGCGCCAGCAGCCCCGAGAGAGAAGAAGAGACCCAGTACTTC. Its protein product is CASSPEREEETQYF.

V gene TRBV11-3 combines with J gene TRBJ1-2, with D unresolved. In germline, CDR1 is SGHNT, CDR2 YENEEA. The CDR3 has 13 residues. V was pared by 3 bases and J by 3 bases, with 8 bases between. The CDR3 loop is CASSFGSYYGYTF. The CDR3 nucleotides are TGTGCCAGCAGCTTCGGCTCCTACTATGGCTACACCTTC.

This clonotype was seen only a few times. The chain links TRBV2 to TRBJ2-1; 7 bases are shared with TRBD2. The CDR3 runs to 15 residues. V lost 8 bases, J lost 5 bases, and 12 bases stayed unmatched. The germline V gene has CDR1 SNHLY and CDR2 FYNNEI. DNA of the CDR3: TGTGCCAGCGGAGACGGGACTACCCAGAACAATGAGCAGTTCTTC. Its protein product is CASGDGTTQNNEQFF.

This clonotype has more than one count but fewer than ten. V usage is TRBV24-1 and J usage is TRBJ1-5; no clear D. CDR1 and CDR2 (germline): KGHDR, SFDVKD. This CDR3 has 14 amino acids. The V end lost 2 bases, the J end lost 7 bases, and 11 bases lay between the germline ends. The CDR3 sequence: CATSDSKGRQPQHF. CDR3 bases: TGTGCCACCAGTGATTCCAAAGGGAGGCAGCCCCAGCATTTT.

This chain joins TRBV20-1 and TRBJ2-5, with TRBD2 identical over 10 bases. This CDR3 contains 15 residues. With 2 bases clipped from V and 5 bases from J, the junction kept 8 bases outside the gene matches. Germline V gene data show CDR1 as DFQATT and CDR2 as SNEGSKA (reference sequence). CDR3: CSARRSGTSVETQYF. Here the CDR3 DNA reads TGCAGTGCTAGACGCTCCGGGACTAGCGTTGAGACCCAGTACTTC.

The CDR3 is CASSHFDTLIAKNIQYF. CDR3 bases: TGCGCCAGCAGCCACTTCGACACGCTAATAGCCAAAAACATTCAGTACTTC. The chain uses TRBV4-1 and TRBJ2-4; D remains unclear. The CDR3 sequence is 17 residues long. Trimming removed 3 bases at V and 0 bases at J, with 15 bases between. Germline CDR1 reads MGHRA; CDR2 reads YSYEKL.